This TCR beta chain was sequenced in a study of T cells in Graves' hyperthyroidism and ophthalmopathy (dated by TCRdb to the late 2010s). Background for the entire study: Peripheral blood was collected at initial diagnosis, before any treatment. Following sampling, methimazole starting at 30 mg daily was given to hyperthyroidism patients, and high-dose intravenous methylprednisolone was given to ophthalmopathy patients. Prospective prediction of ophthalmopathy was tested in an independent validation cohort of 18 hyperthyroidism patients and roughly 16 patients who later progressed to ophthalmopathy. To identify TCR V-J signatures that set the groups apart, the researchers used a discovery cohort of about a hundred patients, made up of under 50 with Graves' ophthalmopathy and around 58 with stable Graves' hyperthyroidism. For training and testing, the 100 or so patients in the discovery cohort were randomly divided in a 7:3 ratio. The paper reports TCR Vbeta CDR3 sequencing of 135 peripheral blood samples: some 41 ophthalmopathy, roughly 74 hyperthyroidism and around 17 progressor patients. Thyroid tissue and blood T-cell repertoires from over 5 Graves' hyperthyroidism patients were also compared in the study. Points the paper makes about the study in general: In validation, progression to ophthalmopathy was predicted by the model with almost 71% sensitivity and roughly 72% specificity, a median of 6.5 months before onset. A model built on a 13 V-J signature distinguished ophthalmopathy from stable hyperthyroidism, reaching around 87% sensitivity and approximately 83% specificity in cross-validation and 80%/75% in testing. Sample size was not statistically predetermined, and investigators were not blinded to group allocation. Most expanded thyroid clonotypes (frequency above 0.001) were also detected in blood, suggesting blood repertoires may reflect thyroid immune responses.

The CDR3, from cysteine to phenylalanine, totals 14 residues. Only the CDR3 DNA is retained, 42 bases long and in frame from the first base. CDR1 and CDR2 (SEHNR, FQNEAQ) derive from the germline V gene (reference sequence). Germline trimming: 10 bases from V, 4 bases from J; junction bases outside gene matches: 10. The TCR beta CDR3 regions were amplified from the RNA transcripts. A first-round RT-PCR of the TCR CDR3 used the HTBI primer set with the Qiagen OneStep RT-PCR kit. A second multiplex PCR round built the libraries, followed by size selection and purification. Libraries were sequenced paired-end with 100 bp reads on an Illumina HiSeq2000. The paper's data handling went like this. SOAPnuke was used to process the raw data, removing reads that contained adapters or uncalled bases, had a mean Phred below 15, or lacked an exact match to the constant primer or identifier. High-quality paired reads were merged using COPE v1.2.5, and each unique nucleotide sequence was defined as a clonotype. MiTCR v1.1 was used to align the clonotypes against IMGT TRBV, TRBD and TRBJ reference segments. Only V-J combinations with frequency above 0.0001, covering approximately 99% of repertoires, were analysed. The TCS score was defined as F50 (clonal expansion) divided by E x V (chaos), with BLOSUM62-based TCRdist calculated between CDR3 peptides within each V-J. Welch's t-statistics and random forest reduced approximately 520 V-J features to 13, which were used in a naive Bayes classifier (R e1071). TCRdb reanalyzed the raw reads on its own, using fastp at Q25 for trimming and MiXCR for clone calling, and kept in-frame beta chains. Rows matching on CDR3 protein sequence are summarized as one entry with the most common DNA and genes. TCRdb assigned the V and J calls; the authors' analysis was not used. This sample comprises hundreds of thousands of distinct CDR3 sequences, 15% to 18% of them detected only once. The ten largest account for 13% to 15% of the sample.

This clonotype came up many times. Its cognate antigen has yet to be identified. Nothing much larger sits one base from this clone, and base qualities are not available. Stable Graves' hyperthyroidism was defined as the absence of progression to ophthalmopathy over 18 months of follow-up. Hyperthyroidism patients were newly diagnosed, with disease duration under 2 months, and aged 18 to 65 years. Any patient with an uncontrolled infection, another autoimmune disease, pregnancy or lactation was excluded. Diagnoses relied on clinical symptoms, serum thyroxine and TRAb, thyroid ultrasound and orbital computed tomography. PBMCs were isolated from around 10 ml of fresh peripheral blood by Ficoll-Paque density gradient centrifugation. Total RNA was extracted with Trizol reagent, and quality was checked on an Agilent 2100 Bioanalyzer.

Sequencing input: blood. This clonotype originated in a woman under 30 with Graves' hyperthyroidism. The rearrangement joined TRBV7-9 to TRBJ2-5; the central 9 bases match TRBD1. The DNA reads as follows: TGTGCCACCTCACCTTCGGGACAGGGAGAGACCCAGTACTTC. Its translation is CATSPSGQGETQYF.